This T cell receptor beta chain stems from a study of vaccination and CD4 T cells after COVID-19. Looking at the study overall: Overlapping SARS-CoV-2, HCoV-NL63, HCoV-OC43 and HCoV-229E spike peptides were used to stimulate cells.

The germline gives CDR1 MNHEY, CDR2 SMNVEV (reference sequence). Between the trimmed V and J ends, which lost 6 bases and 5 bases, there was a span of 14 bases. The CDR3 runs to 14 residues. Described treatment: approximately 9-day PBMC culture with coronavirus spike peptide pools or control peptides (ViraFEST assay). The Oncomine TCR Beta short-read assay sequenced DNA from cultured CD4+ T cells. Via MiXCR, TCRdb re-called the PCR reads, giving one row per CDR3 protein. There are 20,000 or so distinct CDR3 sequences in the sample; 40% to 50% occur only once, and 26% lies in the top ten. Concerning this clonotype itself: Its target is not known.

Source: CD4+ T cells from blood, cultured in vitro, taken before SARS-CoV-2 vaccination. The TCR comes from a human donor who had recovered from COVID-19. This chain uses TRBV27 with TRBJ2-1, with D possibly TRBD2 on 7 matching bases. DNA of the CDR3: TGTGCCAGCAGGCTAAGGGGGGGAAACAATGAGCAGTTCTTC. Amino acid sequence: CASRLRGGNNEQFF.